What follows is one T cell receptor (beta chain) and its context. Sequenced by immunoSEQ multiplex PCR; TCRdb stores in-frame clones only, minus some. Of some 330,000 clones listed, roughly four fifths are singletons. The CDR3 runs 16 residues. V lost 0 bases and J lost 4; bases outside the gene matches: 5. Germline V gene data show CDR1 as LGHNA and CDR2 as YNFKEQ. These data belong to a study of blood T cell repertoires in COVID-19. Participant age was about 18 to 100 years, and participants resided in approximately 25 US areas. Donors in Cohort 3 counted as recovered after two negative PCRs, clearance, or symptom resolution.

This receptor was obtained from a woman in her 50s who had recovered from COVID-19. V gene TRBV4-2 combines with J gene TRBJ2-5, with 10 nucleotides matching TRBD2. The sequencing sample was made of PBMCs or T cells enriched from blood (not recorded which). CDR3 in DNA: TGTGCCAGCAGCCAAGAAGCGGGGGGGCTCAGAGAGACCCAGTACTTC. Protein product: CASSQEAGGLRETQYF.